The 13 T cell receptor beta chains listed next were all sequenced from one sample in a study of blood T cell repertoires in COVID-19. Some clones are missing from TCRdb's copy, which holds only in-frame ones; the method was immunoSEQ multiplex PCR. The repertoire has a few hundred thousand clones, 80% to 90% of them found once; the top ten carry 1.3%. The sample comprised PBMCs or T cells enriched from blood (not recorded which). Every receptor here comes from a man aged 30-40 years who had recovered from COVID-19.

J is TRBJ1-4 and V is TRBV10-3, with D possibly matching TRBD1 (6 bases). Germline V gene data show CDR1 as ENHRY and CDR2 as SYGVKD. The CDR3 loop spans 14 amino acids. V shed 4 bases and J shed 4 bases, with 10 bases lying between them. Here the CDR3 reads CAISAGHNNEKLFF. The DNA for the CDR3 is TGTGCCATCAGTGCGGGACACAATAATGAAAAACTGTTTTTT.

The chain is built from TRBV6-5 and TRBJ1-5; D is unresolved. The CDR3 consists of 14 residues. V lost 2 bases and J lost 4, with 9 bases in between. Looked up from germline, CDR1 is MNHEY and CDR2 is SVGAGI. The CDR3 here is CASSYDPRNQPQHF. The DNA of the CDR3 is TGTGCCAGCAGTTACGACCCGAGGAATCAGCCCCAGCATTTT.

The chain joins TRBV30 to TRBJ1-6, with D perhaps matching TRBD1 (6 bases). Trimming took off 6 bases at V and 0 bases at J, with 12 bases between the two ends. The CDR3 is 15 amino acids. CDR1 GTSNPN and CDR2 SVGIG come from the germline V gene (reference sequence). CDR3 loop: CACLQGSSYNSPLHF. The CDR3 DNA reads TGTGCCTGTCTACAGGGTAGCTCCTATAATTCACCCCTCCACTTT. The full variable domain, its missing parts supplied by reference TRBV30 and TRBJ1-6, is SQTIHQWPATLVQPVGSPLSLECTVEGTSNPNLYWYRQAAGRGLQLLFYSVGIGQISSEVPQNLSASRPQDRQFILSSKKLLLSDSGFYLCACLQGSSYNSPLHFGNGTRLTVT.

The J gene is TRBJ1-4, the V gene TRBV4-3, with D unclear. Deletions cut 0 bases from V and 10 bases from J, with 15 bases between. The CDR3 sequence is 15 residues long. Germline lookup yields CDR1 LGHNA and CDR2 YSLEER. The CDR3 here is CASSQELALEGKLFF. As DNA, the CDR3 is TGCGCCAGCAGCCAAGAGTTGGCCCTAGAGGGAAAACTGTTTTTT.

The genes are TRBV13 and TRBJ1-4; TRBD1 might be the D (5 bases). This CDR3 is 19 amino acids long. Trimming removed 6 bases from V and 0 bases from J, with 23 bases in between. The germline V gene has CDR1 PRHDT and CDR2 FYEKMQ (reference sequence). The CDR3 sequence: CASSSLRQQTVATNEKLFF. CDR3 coding DNA: TGTGCCAGCAGTTCGCTCAGACAGCAGACAGTGGCAACTAATGAAAAACTGTTTTTT.

The V call is TRBV5-1, the J call TRBJ2-1; tentative D call: TRBD1 (5 bases). The CDR3 runs 14 residues. Germline CDR1 SGHRS, CDR2 YFSETQ. V gave up 0 bases and J gave up 3 bases, with 7 bases separating them. The chain's CDR3 is CASSLGQNYNEQFF. The CDR3 nucleotides are TGCGCCAGCAGCTTGGGACAGAACTACAATGAGCAGTTCTTC.

This rearrangement joins TRBV4-1 to TRBJ2-1, with unresolved D. The V end was cut by 0 bases, the J end by 9 bases, with 6 bases between. Germline loops: CDR1 MGHRA, CDR2 YSYEKL. This CDR3 contains 12 residues. The CDR3: CASSQDSGEQFF. The CDR3 nucleotides read TGCGCCAGCAGCCAAGACAGTGGTGAGCAGTTCTTC.

The chain couples TRBV6-5 to TRBJ2-7, with 7 positions matching TRBD1. Unmatched junction bases numbered 6, after V lost 2 bases and J lost 8 bases. The CDR3 is 13 amino acids. Germline CDR1 reads MNHEY; CDR2 reads SVGAGI. The CDR3 DNA sequence: TGTGCCAGCAGTTACGACAGGGTGGGGAAGCAGTACTTC. It codes for CASSYDRVGKQYF.

This clone is a singleton in its sample. The chain links TRBV9 to TRBJ2-3, with D perhaps matching TRBD2 (6 bases). The V end was cut by 2 bases, the J end by 5 bases, with 12 bases between. This CDR3 comprises 14 residues. Germline V gene sequence: CDR1 SGDLS, CDR2 YYNGEE. The CDR3 DNA reads as TGTGCCAGCAGCGTGGGGGGAACCCTAGATACGCAGTATTTT. This encodes CASSVGGTLDTQYF.

The chain links TRBV2 to TRBJ1-3, with 7 bases aligning to TRBD1. The V gene's germline CDR1 is SNHLY and CDR2 FYNNEI. This CDR3 region has 16 residues. V was clipped by 0 bases and J by 4 bases; unmatched bases: 6. The CDR3 here is CASSEAEGARGNTIYF. The CDR3 region has the DNA TGTGCCAGCAGTGAAGCGGAGGGGGCGCGAGGAAACACCATATATTTT. The complete variable domain, with remaining parts taken from reference TRBV2 and TRBJ1-3, reads EPEVTQTPSHQVTQMGQEVILRCVPISNHLYFYWYRQILGQKVEFLVSFYNNEISEKSEIFDDQFSVERPDGSNFTLKIRSTKLEDSAMYFCASSEAEGARGNTIYFGEGSWLTVV.

This chain uses TRBV7-2 with TRBJ2-7; TRBD2 matches 9 bases. Germline lookup yields CDR1 SGHTA and CDR2 FQGNSA. This CDR3 has 15 residues. Trimming took 1 base from V and 5 from J; bases not matched to a gene: 6. The CDR3 DNA reads as TGTGCCAGCAGCTTAGGGGGGGCTAGCGGGAACGAGCAGTACTTC. Protein product: CASSLGGASGNEQYF.

The chain combines TRBV2 with TRBJ1-2, with a possible D match to TRBD1 (6 bases). V was pared by 5 bases and J by 5 bases, with 18 bases between. The CDR3 is 15 amino acids. CDR1 and CDR2 (germline): SNHLY, FYNNEI. DNA of the CDR3: TGTGCCAGCAGTCTAAAGGGGGGGGCCCTATATGGCTACACCTTC. Translating it yields CASSLKGGALYGYTF.

This clone was observed a single time. The chain carries TRBV7-3 and TRBJ2-3, with D perhaps matching TRBD1 (5 bases). CDR1 SGHTA and CDR2 FQGTGA come from the germline V gene. This CDR3 has 13 amino acids. V was shortened by 1 base and J by 8 bases, with 10 bases between the two germline ends. CDR3 DNA: TGTGCCAGCAGCTTAAAGGGGTCCACTACGCAGTATTTT. This gives the protein CASSLKGSTTQYF.